Sequencing of this T cell receptor beta chain was carried out in a study of technical replicates of blood from several donors. Method: immunoSEQ multiplex PCR; TCRdb's copy keeps in-frame clones and lacks some. This sample has around 85,000 clones; roughly 94% occur once, and the top ten carry 0.25% to 0.3%. Germline V CDR1 and CDR2: MNHEY, SMNVEV (reference sequence). V trimming: 10 bases; J trimming: 4 bases; junction bases outside the gene matches: 25. The CDR3 spans 19 residues. The origin of this receptor is a human donor in good health. Specimen: T cells isolated from PBMCs. The chain couples TRBV27 to TRBJ2-1; 7 bases fit TRBD1. The CDR3 DNA sequence: TGTGCCACTAAAGAGGGGGCTAGCACCCCCCCGGGGCTATACAATGAGCAGTTCTTC. As protein: CATKEGASTPPGLYNEQFF.